The following is a T cell receptor (beta chain) sequence with its context. No antigen is known for it. Germline V gives CDR1 GTSNPN, CDR2 SVGIG (reference sequence). V was pared by 4 bases and J by 0 bases, with 19 bases between. This CDR3 has 17 amino acids. The whole isolated RNA underwent reverse transcription, so sequencing captured expressed TCRB transcripts. The table came from immunoSEQ multiplex PCR; TCRdb's copy has only in-frame clones and leaves some out. The data show hundreds of thousands of clones, roughly 13% seen once. The data were taken from a study of beta chain features in type 1 diabetes. Study in general: The study examined 107,917,701 sorted cells across all samples. Whole-study findings and limits: Type 1 diabetes patients had fewer VDJ junction insertions and more deletions. It was among patients, rather than healthy donors, that naive, central memory and Treg TCRB repertoires appeared more similar. Researchers report that Type 1 diabetes patients had moderately but significantly shorter TCRB CDR3s across all four CD4+ subsets.

The sequence was obtained from a woman under 30 with type 1 diabetes. The sample comprised naive CD4+ T cells from blood. V is TRBV30 and J is TRBJ2-1; the D is unclear. CDR3 loop: CAWKMTLVSRSYNEQFF. DNA for the CDR3: TGTGCCTGGAAGATGACTCTTGTGTCCCGCTCCTACAATGAGCAGTTCTTC.